The 2 T cell receptor beta chains below come from one sample, sequenced in a study of blood T cells in healthy people across ages. Using a J-beta primer mix together with a sample-barcoded 5' primer, a second PCR was run for about 6 to 12 cycles. TCRdb reprocessed the 5' RACE reads via MiXCR and lists one record per CDR3 protein. Of about 1.4 million distinct CDR3 sequences listed, around 59% are singletons. The sample was blood. All receptors come from a man between 18 and 35 years old in good health.

On this clonotype: One junction end does not reproduce the germline sequence, and a read error may be involved. The chain employs TRBV7-9 and TRBJ1-2; D gene unclear. The CDR3 spans 16 residues. The germline gives CDR1 SEHNR, CDR2 FQNEAQ (reference sequence). In nucleotides, the CDR3 is TGTGCCAGCAGCTTAGCGTCTGAGAGGCAGAACTATTGCTACACCTTC. Translating gives CASSLASERQNYCYTF.

CDR3 protein: CASRTGANNSPLHF. DNA for the CDR3: TGTGCCAGCAGGACAGGGGCGAATAATTCACCCCTCCACTTT. The chain uses TRBV11-2 and TRBJ1-6; TRBD1 matches 8 bases. Looked up from germline, CDR1 is SGHAT and CDR2 is FQNNGV. This CDR3 has 14 residues. V lost 6 bases and J lost 5; bases outside the gene matches: 3.